Presented here are 10 T cell receptor beta chains from one specimen sequenced in a study of blood T cell repertoires in COVID-19. Method: immunoSEQ multiplex PCR; TCRdb's copy keeps in-frame clones and lacks some. The sample consists of fewer than 200,000 clones, roughly 90% of them appearing once. The sample taken for sequencing was peripheral blood. These receptors were taken from a man aged 70-80 years with active or convalescent COVID-19.

This sequence joins TRBV2 and TRBJ2-7; possible D gene TRBD1, 6 bases. This CDR3 is built from 14 residues. The V gene's germline CDR1 is SNHLY and CDR2 FYNNEI. Trimming left V 3 bases short and J 0 bases short, with 9 bases between. CDR3 coding DNA: TGTGCCAGCAGTGACGCGGACAGCTCCTACGAGCAGTACTTC. This gives the protein CASSDADSSYEQYF.

This clone was found once. V is TRBV28 and J is TRBJ1-2, with D maybe TRBD1 (5 bases). Germline CDR1 reads MDHEN; CDR2 reads SYDVKM. The CDR3 totals 14 residues. V was pared by 6 bases and J by 3 bases, with 14 bases between. CDR3 sequence reads: CASRIRTHYYGYTF. For the CDR3, the DNA is TGTGCCAGCAGGATCCGGACACACTACTATGGCTACACCTTC.

The chain is built from TRBV28 and TRBJ2-7; D possibly corresponds to TRBD1 (5 bases). Germline assignment: CDR1 MDHEN and CDR2 SYDVKM. Trimming left V 7 bases short and J 2 bases short, with 15 bases between. The length of the CDR3 is 14 residues. The CDR3 bases are TGTGCCAGCAAAACCCAGGGCTTCACCTACGAGCAGTACTTC. Translation gives CASKTQGFTYEQYF.

The rearrangement links TRBV5-1 to TRBJ2-1; TRBD2 is a possible D gene (6 bases). This CDR3 comprises 14 residues. Germline assignment: CDR1 SGHRS and CDR2 YFSETQ. V shed 4 bases and J shed 7 bases, with 15 bases lying between them. As DNA, the CDR3 is TGCGCCAGCAGCCTGGGACTTCGGGAGAATGAGCAGTTCTTC. Translating it yields CASSLGLRENEQFF.

This chain links TRBV18 with TRBJ1-2, with D perhaps matching TRBD1 (5 bases). Germline V gives CDR1 KGHSH, CDR2 LQKENI. The V end was cut by 1 base, the J end by 8 bases, with 11 bases between. The CDR3 runs to 13 residues. The CDR3 is CASSPLRGDGYTF. CDR3 DNA sequence: TGTGCCAGCTCACCACTGCGGGGGGACGGCTACACCTTC.

This chain connects TRBV19 to TRBJ2-7; D ambiguous. Germline V gene sequence: CDR1 LNHDA, CDR2 SQIVND (reference sequence). Trimming left V 4 bases short and J 3 bases short, with 10 bases between. This CDR3 contains 13 residues. CDR3 loop: CASSREFSYEQYF. The DNA for the CDR3 is TGTGCCAGTAGTAGAGAGTTCAGCTACGAGCAGTACTTC.

CDR3 DNA: TGTGCCAGCAGTGCCTCTCGGTCAACGAACACCGGGGAGCTGTTTTTT. It yields the protein CASSASRSTNTGELFF. The chain links TRBV6-1 to TRBJ2-2; D gene ambiguous. The V end was cut by 4 bases, the J end by 0 bases, with 12 bases between. The CDR3 extends over 16 amino acids. Germline CDR1 reads MNHNS; CDR2 reads SASEGT.

As concerns this clone: This sample also contains other DNA sequences that code for the same CDR3. The rearrangement joins TRBV5-1 to TRBJ1-1; D gene uncertain. Germline-derived CDR1 and CDR2 are SGHRS and YFSETQ. The V and J ends lost 0 bases and 1 base respectively, with 4 bases between them. CDR3 length: 13 amino acids. CDR3 sequence: CASSLGENTEAFF. The CDR3 DNA follows: TGCGCCAGCAGCTTGGGAGAGAACACTGAAGCTTTCTTT.

The chain links TRBV2 to TRBJ1-5, with D possibly matching TRBD1 (5 bases). CDR1 and CDR2 (germline): SNHLY, FYNNEI. Trimming took 2 bases from V and 4 from J, leaving 9 bases between them. This CDR3 region has 14 residues. The CDR3, as DNA: TGTGCCAGCAGTGAAAGGCAGGGTAATCAGCCCCAGCATTTT. Translation: CASSERQGNQPQHF.

The genes are TRBV29-1 and TRBJ2-3; D is possibly TRBD2 (7 bases). V gave up 0 bases and J gave up 6 bases, with 16 bases separating them. Per the germline V gene, CDR1 is SQVTM and CDR2 is ANQGSEA. The CDR3 totals 15 residues. The CDR3 nucleotides are TGCAGCGTTGAAGAGAGAGAGGCGGGGGCCGATACGCAGTATTTT. The encoded protein is CSVEEREAGADTQYF.